Included here is one T cell receptor beta chain sequence, with context. The data derive from a study of blood T cell repertoires in COVID-19. The CDR3 extends over 13 amino acids. Trimming cost V 3 bases and J 8 bases, with 13 bases left between them. Libraries were prepared by immunoSEQ multiplex PCR; TCRdb keeps only in-frame clonotypes and omits some of them. The sample consists of 270,000 or so clones, 80% to 90% of them appearing once. Grouping used clinical history reported by participants in a survey and questionnaire. This chain links TRBV12-3 or TRBV12-4 with TRBJ1-1; D is perhaps TRBD1 (5 bases). The clonotype comes from a woman between 50 and 59 years old who had been exposed to COVID-19. The sequenced sample was PBMCs or T cells enriched from blood (not recorded which). This chain's CDR3 is CASSFFGALEAFF. CDR3 nucleotide sequence: TGTGCCAGCAGTTTCTTTGGGGCGTTAGAAGCTTTCTTT.